This TCR beta chain was profiled in a study of control samples from healthy donors and cancer patients. The table lists this clone with a few counts. The CDR3 is made up of 12 amino acids. Trimming cost V 4 bases and J 5 bases, with 8 bases left between them. Looked up from germline, CDR1 is WSHSY and CDR2 is SAAADI. Assay: immunoSEQ multiplex PCR; the TCRdb copy retains only in-frame clones and omits some. This table holds some 79,000 clones, more than 75% found once. Sequenced material: blood. The receptor comes from a woman aged 45-65 years in good health. The chain recombines TRBV10-2 with TRBJ1-2; tentatively, D is TRBD1 (5 bases). The DNA for the CDR3 is TGCGCCAGCAGTGCTGGGGGTTATGGCTACACCTTC. Amino acid sequence: CASSAGGYGYTF.